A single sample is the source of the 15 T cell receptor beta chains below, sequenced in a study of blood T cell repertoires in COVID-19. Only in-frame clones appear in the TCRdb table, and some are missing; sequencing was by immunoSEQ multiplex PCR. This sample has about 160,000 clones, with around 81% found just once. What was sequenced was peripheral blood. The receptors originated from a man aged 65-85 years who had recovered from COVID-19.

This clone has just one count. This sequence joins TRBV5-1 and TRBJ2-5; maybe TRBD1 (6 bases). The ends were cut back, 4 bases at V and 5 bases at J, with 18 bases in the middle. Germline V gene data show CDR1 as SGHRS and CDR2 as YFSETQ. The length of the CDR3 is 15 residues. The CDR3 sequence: CASSPAPTGSETQYF. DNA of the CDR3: TGCGCCAGCAGCCCGGCCCCGACAGGATCCGAGACCCAGTACTTC.

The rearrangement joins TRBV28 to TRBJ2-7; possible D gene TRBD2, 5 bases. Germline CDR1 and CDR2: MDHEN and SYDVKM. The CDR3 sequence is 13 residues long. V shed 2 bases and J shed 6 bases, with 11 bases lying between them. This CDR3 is CASSLGGRGEQYF. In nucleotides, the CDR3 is TGTGCCAGCAGTTTAGGAGGCCGGGGCGAGCAGTACTTC. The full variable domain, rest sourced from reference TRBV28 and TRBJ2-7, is DVKVTQSSRYLVKRTGEKVFLECVQDMDHENMFWYRQDPGLGLRLIYFSYDVKMKEKGDIPEGYSVSREKKERFSLILESASTNQTSMYLCASSLGGRGEQYFGPGTRLTVT.

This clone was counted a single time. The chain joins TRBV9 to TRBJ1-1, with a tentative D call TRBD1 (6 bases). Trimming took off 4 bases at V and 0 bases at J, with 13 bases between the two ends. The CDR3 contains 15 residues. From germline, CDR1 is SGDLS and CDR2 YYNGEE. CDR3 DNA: TGTGCCAGCAGCCCCGGGGGGCAAATGAACACTGAAGCTTTCTTT. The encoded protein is CASSPGGQMNTEAFF. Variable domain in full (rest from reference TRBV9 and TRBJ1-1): DSGVTQTPKHLITATGQRVTLRCSPRSGDLSVYWYQQSLDQGLQFLIQYYNGEERAKGNILERFSAQQFPDLHSELNLSSLELGDSALYFCASSPGGQMNTEAFFGQGTRLTVV.

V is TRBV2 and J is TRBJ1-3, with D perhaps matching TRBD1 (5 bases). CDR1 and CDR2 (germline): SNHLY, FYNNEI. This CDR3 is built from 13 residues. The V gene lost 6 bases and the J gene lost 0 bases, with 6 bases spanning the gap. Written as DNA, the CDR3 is TGTGCCAGCAGACAGGACTCTGGAAACACCATATATTTT. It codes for CASRQDSGNTIYF. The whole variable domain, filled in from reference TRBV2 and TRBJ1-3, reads EPEVTQTPSHQVTQMGQEVILRCVPISNHLYFYWYRQILGQKVEFLVSFYNNEISEKSEIFDDQFSVERPDGSNFTLKIRSTKLEDSAMYFCASRQDSGNTIYFGEGSWLTVV.

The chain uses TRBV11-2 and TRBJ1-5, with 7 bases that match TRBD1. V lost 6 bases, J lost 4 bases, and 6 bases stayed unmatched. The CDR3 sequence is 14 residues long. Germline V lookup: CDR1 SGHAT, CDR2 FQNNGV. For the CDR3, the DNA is TGTGCCAGCAGTCAGGGACAGTTTAATCAGCCCCAGCATTTT. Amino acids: CASSQGQFNQPQHF.

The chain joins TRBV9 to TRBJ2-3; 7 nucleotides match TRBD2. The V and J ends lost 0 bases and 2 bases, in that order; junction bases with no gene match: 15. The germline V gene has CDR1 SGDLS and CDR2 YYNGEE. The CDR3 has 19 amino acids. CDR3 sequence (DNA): TGTGCCAGCAGCGTAGCTCTGGCTAGCGGTATTCCCTTCACAGATACGCAGTATTTT. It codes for CASSVALASGIPFTDTQYF.

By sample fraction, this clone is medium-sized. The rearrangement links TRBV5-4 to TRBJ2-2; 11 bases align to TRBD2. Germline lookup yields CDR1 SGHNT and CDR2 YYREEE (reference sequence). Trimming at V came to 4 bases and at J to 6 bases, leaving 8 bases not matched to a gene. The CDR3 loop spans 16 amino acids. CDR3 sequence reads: CASSPTLAGDPGELFF. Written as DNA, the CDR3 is TGTGCCAGCAGCCCTACACTAGCGGGAGATCCCGGGGAGCTGTTTTTT.

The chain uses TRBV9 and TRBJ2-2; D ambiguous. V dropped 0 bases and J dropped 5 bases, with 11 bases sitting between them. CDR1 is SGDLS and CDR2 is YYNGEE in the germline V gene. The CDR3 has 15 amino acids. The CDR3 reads CASSVASGSTGELFF. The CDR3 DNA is TGTGCCAGCAGCGTAGCTTCAGGATCTACCGGGGAGCTGTTTTTT.

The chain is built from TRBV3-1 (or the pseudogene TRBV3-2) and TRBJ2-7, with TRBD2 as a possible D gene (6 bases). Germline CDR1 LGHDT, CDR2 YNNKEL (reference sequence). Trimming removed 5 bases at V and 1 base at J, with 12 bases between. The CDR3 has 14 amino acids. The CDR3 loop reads CASSGHGTSYEQYF. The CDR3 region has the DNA TGTGCCAGCAGCGGCCACGGGACTTCCTACGAGCAGTACTTC.

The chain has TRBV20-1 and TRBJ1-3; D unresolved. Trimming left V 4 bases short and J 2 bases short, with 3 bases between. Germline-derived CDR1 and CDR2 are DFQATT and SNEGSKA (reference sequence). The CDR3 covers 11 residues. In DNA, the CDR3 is TGCAGTGCTATAGCTGGAAACACCATATATTTT. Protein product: CSAIAGNTIYF.

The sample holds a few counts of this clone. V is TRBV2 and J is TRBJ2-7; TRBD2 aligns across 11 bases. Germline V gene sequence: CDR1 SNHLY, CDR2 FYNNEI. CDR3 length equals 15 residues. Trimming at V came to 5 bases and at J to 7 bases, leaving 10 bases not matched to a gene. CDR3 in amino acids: CASSPTSGSGGEQYF. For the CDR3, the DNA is TGTGCCAGCAGTCCCACTAGCGGGAGTGGTGGAGAGCAGTACTTC.

The CDR3 DNA follows: TGTGCCAGCAAACAACAGGGGGATCAGCCCCAGCATTTT. Translated: CASKQQGDQPQHF. The V and J genes are TRBV2 and TRBJ1-5; the match to TRBD1 covers 8 bases. The CDR3 sequence is 13 residues long. The trim removed 7 bases at V and 5 bases at J, leaving 4 bases unmatched. From germline, CDR1 is SNHLY and CDR2 FYNNEI.

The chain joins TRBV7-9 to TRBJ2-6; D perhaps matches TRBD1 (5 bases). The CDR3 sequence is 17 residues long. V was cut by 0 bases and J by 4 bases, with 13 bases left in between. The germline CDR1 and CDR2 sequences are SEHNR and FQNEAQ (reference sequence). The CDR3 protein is CASSLAISGSGANVLTF. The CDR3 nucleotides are TGTGCCAGCAGCTTAGCGATCTCAGGGTCCGGGGCCAACGTCCTGACTTTC. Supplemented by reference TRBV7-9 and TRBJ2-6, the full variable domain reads DTGVSQNPRHKITKRGQNVTFRCDPISEHNRLYWYRQTLGQGPEFLTYFQNEAQLEKSRLLSDRFSAERPKGSFSTLEIQRTEQGDSAMYLCASSLAISGSGANVLTFGAGSRLTVL.

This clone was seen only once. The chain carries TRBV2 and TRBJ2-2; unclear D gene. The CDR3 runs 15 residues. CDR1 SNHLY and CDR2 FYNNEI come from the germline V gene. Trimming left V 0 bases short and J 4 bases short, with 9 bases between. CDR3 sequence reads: CASSEAPSSTGELFF. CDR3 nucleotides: TGTGCCAGCAGTGAAGCCCCTTCCTCCACCGGGGAGCTGTTTTTT. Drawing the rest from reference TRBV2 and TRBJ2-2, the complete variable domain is EPEVTQTPSHQVTQMGQEVILRCVPISNHLYFYWYRQILGQKVEFLVSFYNNEISEKSEIFDDQFSVERPDGSNFTLKIRSTKLEDSAMYFCASSEAPSSTGELFFGEGSRLTVL.

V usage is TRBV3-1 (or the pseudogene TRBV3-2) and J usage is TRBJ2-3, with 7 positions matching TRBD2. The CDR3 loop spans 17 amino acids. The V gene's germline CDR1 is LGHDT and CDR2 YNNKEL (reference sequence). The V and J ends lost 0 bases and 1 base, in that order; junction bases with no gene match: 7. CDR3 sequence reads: CASSQEAGTRGTDTQYF. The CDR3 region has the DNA TGTGCCAGCAGCCAAGAAGCGGGAACACGAGGCACAGATACGCAGTATTTT.